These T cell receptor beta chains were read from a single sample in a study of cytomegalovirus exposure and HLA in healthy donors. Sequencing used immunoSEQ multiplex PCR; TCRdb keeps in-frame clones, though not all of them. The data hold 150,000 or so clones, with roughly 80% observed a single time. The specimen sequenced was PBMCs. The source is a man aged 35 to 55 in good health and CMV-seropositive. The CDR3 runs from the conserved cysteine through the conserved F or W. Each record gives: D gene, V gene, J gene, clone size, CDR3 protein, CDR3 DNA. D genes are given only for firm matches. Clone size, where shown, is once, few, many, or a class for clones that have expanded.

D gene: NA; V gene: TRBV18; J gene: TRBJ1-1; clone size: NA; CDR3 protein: CASSLQGGTEAFF; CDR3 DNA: TGTGCCAGCTCACTACAGGGCGGCACTGAAGCTTTCTTT
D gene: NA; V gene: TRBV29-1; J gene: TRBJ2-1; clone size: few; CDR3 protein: CSPKEGNEQFF; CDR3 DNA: TGCAGCCCTAAGGAGGGCAATGAGCAGTTCTTC
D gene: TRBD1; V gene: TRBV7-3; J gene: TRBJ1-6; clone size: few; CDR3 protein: CASSFGLPGGAYNSPLHF; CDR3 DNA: TGTGCCAGCAGCTTCGGTCTACCAGGGGGCGCCTATAATTCACCCCTCCACTTT
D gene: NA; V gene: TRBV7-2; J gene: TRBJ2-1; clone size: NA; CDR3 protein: CASSLASGQAIWASEVEQFF; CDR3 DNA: TGTGCCAGCAGCTTAGCGTCCGGACAGGCCATTTGGGCTAGCGAAGTTGAGCAGTTCTTC
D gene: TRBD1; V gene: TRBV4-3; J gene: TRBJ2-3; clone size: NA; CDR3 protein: CASSQGQGPLRATDTQYF; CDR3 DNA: TGCGCCAGCAGCCAGGGACAGGGGCCCCTTCGAGCCACAGATACGCAGTATTTT
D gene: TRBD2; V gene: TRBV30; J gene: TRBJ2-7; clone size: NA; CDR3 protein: CAWSVPPGGVEQYF; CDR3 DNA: TGTGCCTGGAGTGTACCTCCGGGAGGGGTCGAGCAGTACTTC
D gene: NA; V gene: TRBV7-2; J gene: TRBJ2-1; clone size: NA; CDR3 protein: CASSPDSREQFF; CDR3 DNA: TGTGCCAGCAGCCCGGACTCGAGGGAGCAGTTCTTC
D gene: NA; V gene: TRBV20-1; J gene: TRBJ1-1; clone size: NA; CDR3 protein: CSARAYTEAFF; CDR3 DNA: TGCAGTGCCAGGGCGTACACTGAAGCTTTCTTT
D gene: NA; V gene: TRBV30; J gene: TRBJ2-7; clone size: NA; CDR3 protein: CARGTPKVHEQYF; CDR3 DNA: TGTGCCCGGGGAACACCGAAGGTCCACGAGCAGTACTTC
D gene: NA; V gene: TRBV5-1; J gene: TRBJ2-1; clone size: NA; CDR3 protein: CASSLVPSGGLNEQFF; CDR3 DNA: TGCGCCAGCAGCTTGGTACCGAGCGGAGGCCTAAATGAGCAGTTCTTC
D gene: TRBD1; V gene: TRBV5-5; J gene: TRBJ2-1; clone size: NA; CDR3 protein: CASSWGTDNEQFF; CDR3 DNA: TGTGCCAGCAGCTGGGGGACAGACAATGAGCAGTTCTTC
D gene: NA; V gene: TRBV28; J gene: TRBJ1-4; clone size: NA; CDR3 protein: CASSLVKGRGTNEKLFF; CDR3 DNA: TGTGCCAGCAGTTTAGTCAAGGGGAGGGGAACTAATGAAAAACTGTTTTTT
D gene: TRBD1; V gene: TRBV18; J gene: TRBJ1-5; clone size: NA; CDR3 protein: CASSEYRGSTQPQHF; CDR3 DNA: TGTGCCAGCTCAGAGTACAGGGGGTCGACTCAGCCCCAGCATTTT
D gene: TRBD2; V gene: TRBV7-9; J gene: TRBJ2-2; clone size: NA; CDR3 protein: CASSPTSGITGELFF; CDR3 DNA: TGTGCCAGCAGCCCGACTAGCGGGATTACCGGGGAGCTGTTTTTT
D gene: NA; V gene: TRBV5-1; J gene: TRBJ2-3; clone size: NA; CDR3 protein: CASSSLPGVADTQYF; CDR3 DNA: TGCGCCAGCAGCTCCCTACCGGGGGTCGCAGATACGCAGTATTTT
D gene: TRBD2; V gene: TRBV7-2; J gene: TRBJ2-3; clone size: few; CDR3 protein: CASSPSLAGGRDTQYF; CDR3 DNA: TGTGCCAGCAGCCCATCCCTAGCGGGAGGGAGAGATACGCAGTATTTT
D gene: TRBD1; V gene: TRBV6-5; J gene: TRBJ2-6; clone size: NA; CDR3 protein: CASRWDRDGANVLTF; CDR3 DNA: TGTGCCAGCAGATGGGACAGGGATGGGGCCAACGTCCTGACTTTC
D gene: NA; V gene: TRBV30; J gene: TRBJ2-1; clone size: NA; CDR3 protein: CAWNGGSYNEQFF; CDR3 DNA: TGTGCCTGGAACGGGGGCTCCTACAATGAGCAGTTCTTC
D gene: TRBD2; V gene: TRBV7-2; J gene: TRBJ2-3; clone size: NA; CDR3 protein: CASSRYMTSGRRDTQYF; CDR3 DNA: TGTGCCAGCAGCCGCTACATGACTAGCGGGAGAAGGGATACGCAGTATTTT
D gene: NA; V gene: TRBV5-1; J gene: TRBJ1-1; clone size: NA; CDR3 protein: CASSFPPGGVAGSTEAFF; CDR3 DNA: TGCGCCAGCAGCTTCCCCCCCGGGGGGGTCGCGGGGAGTACTGAAGCTTTCTTT
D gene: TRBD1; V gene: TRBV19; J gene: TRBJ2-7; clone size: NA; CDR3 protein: CASSPHDRAYEQYF; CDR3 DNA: TGTGCCAGTAGTCCCCATGACAGGGCCTACGAGCAGTACTTC
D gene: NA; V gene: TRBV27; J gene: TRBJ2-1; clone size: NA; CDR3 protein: CASSDGTRGIFLNEQFF; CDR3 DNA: TGTGCCAGCAGTGACGGGACAAGAGGGATCTTTCTCAATGAGCAGTTCTTC
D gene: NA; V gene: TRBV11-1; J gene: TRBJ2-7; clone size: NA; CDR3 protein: CASSPSSVVPPYEQYF; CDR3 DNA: TGTGCCAGCAGCCCGTCTAGTGTCGTTCCTCCCTACGAGCAGTACTTC
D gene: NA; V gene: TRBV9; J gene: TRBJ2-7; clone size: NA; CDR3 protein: CASSGRESDEQYF; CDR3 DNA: TGTGCCAGCAGCGGAAGGGAGTCGGACGAGCAGTACTTC